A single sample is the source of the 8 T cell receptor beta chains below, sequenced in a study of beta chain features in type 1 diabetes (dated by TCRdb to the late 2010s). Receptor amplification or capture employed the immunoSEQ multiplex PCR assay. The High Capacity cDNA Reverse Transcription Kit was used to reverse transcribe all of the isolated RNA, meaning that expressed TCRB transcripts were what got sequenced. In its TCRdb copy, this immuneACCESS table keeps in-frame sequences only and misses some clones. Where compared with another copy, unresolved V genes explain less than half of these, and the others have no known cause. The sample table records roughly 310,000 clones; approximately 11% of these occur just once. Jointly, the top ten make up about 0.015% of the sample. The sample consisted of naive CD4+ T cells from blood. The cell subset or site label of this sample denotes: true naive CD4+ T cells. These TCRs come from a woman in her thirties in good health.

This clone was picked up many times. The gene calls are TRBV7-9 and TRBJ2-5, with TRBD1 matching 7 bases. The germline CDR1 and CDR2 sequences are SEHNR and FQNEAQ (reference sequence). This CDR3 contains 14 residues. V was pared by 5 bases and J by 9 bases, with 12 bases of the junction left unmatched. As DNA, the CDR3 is TGTGCCAGCAGCACCGGGACAGCAATTAAGGCCCAGTACTTC. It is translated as CASSTGTAIKAQYF.

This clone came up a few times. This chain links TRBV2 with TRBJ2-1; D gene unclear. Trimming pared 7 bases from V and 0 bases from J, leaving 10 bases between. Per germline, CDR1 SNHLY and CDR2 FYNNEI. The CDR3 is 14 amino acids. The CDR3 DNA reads TGTGCCAGCAAGACTGGTAGCTCCTACAATGAGCAGTTCTTC. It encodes CASKTGSSYNEQFF.

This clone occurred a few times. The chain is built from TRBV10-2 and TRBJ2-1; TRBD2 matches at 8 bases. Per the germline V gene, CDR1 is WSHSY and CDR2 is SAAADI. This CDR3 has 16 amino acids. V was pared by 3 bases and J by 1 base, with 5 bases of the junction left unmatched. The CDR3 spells CASSDPGLASYNEQFF. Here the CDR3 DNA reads TGCGCCAGCAGTGACCCTGGACTAGCATCCTACAATGAGCAGTTCTTC.

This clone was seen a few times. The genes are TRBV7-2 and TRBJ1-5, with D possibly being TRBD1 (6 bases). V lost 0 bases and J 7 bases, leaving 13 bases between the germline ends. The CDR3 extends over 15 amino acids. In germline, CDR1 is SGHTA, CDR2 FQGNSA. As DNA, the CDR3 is TGTGCCAGCAGCTTAGCCGGGGCTGGGGGCCAGCCCCAGCATTTT. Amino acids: CASSLAGAGGQPQHF.

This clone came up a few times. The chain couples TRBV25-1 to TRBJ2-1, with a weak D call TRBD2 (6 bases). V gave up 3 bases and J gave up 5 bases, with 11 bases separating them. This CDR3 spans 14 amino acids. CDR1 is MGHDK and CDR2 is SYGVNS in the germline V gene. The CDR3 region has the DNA TGTGCCAGCAGTGATTGGAGGGGTAACAATGAGCAGTTCTTC. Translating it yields CASSDWRGNNEQFF.

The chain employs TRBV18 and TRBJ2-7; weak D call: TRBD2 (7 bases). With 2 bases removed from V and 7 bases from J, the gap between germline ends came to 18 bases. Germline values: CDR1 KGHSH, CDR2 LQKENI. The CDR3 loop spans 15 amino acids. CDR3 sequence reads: CASSPSGRGAGEQYF. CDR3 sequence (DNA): TGTGCCAGCTCACCATCAGGCCGGGGGGCAGGTGAGCAGTACTTC. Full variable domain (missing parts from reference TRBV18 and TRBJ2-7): NAGVMQNPRHLVRRRGQEARLRCSPMKGHSHVYWYRQLPEEGLKFMVYLQKENIIDESGMPKERFSAEFPKEGPSILRIQQVVRGDSAAYFCASSPSGRGAGEQYFGPGTRLTVT.

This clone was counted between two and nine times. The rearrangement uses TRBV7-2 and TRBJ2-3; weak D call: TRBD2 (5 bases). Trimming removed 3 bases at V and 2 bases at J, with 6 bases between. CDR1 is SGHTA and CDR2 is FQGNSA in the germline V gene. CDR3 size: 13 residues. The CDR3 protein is CASSFDYTDTQYF. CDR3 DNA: TGTGCCAGCAGCTTCGACTACACAGATACGCAGTATTTT.

Here the CDR3 reads CAWSVRRASDTQYF. CDR3 coding DNA: TGTGCCTGGAGTGTACGCAGGGCGTCAGATACGCAGTATTTT. The gene calls are TRBV30 and TRBJ2-3; D possibly corresponds to TRBD1 (5 bases). The CDR3 length is 14 residues. Germline V gene sequence: CDR1 GTSNPN, CDR2 SVGIG (reference sequence). The V and J ends lost 0 bases and 4 bases respectively, with 11 bases between them.